This T cell receptor beta chain derives from a study of cytomegalovirus exposure and HLA in healthy donors. Findings of the study overall: In terms of immune exposure information, only CMV serostatus was available. Most sequenced TCRs were rare (though some public TCRs occurred in many donors). Earlier results showed most TCR beta V segments being productive about 87% or about 30% of the time.

A multiplex PCR was run with 60 Vbeta primers and 13 Jbeta primers. Method: immunoSEQ multiplex PCR; TCRdb's copy keeps in-frame clones and lacks some. The repertoire holds 100,000 to 150,000 clones, with roughly 83% as singletons. Comment on this clone: Its antigen is not identified.

CDR1 is SGHVS and CDR2 is FNYEAQ in the germline V gene. The CDR3 is made up of 15 amino acids. Germline trimming cut 3 bases from V and 1 base from J; bases unmatched to any gene: 4. In nominal health when sampled, donors likely had unrecorded immune exposures nonetheless. The chain recombines TRBV7-6 with TRBJ2-5, with 8 bases matching TRBD1. Sequencing was carried out using PBMCs. The origin of this receptor is a man in his forties in good health and CMV-seronegative. CDR3 region: CASSFSTGVQETQYF. CDR3 coding DNA: TGTGCCAGCAGCTTCTCGACAGGGGTCCAAGAGACCCAGTACTTC.